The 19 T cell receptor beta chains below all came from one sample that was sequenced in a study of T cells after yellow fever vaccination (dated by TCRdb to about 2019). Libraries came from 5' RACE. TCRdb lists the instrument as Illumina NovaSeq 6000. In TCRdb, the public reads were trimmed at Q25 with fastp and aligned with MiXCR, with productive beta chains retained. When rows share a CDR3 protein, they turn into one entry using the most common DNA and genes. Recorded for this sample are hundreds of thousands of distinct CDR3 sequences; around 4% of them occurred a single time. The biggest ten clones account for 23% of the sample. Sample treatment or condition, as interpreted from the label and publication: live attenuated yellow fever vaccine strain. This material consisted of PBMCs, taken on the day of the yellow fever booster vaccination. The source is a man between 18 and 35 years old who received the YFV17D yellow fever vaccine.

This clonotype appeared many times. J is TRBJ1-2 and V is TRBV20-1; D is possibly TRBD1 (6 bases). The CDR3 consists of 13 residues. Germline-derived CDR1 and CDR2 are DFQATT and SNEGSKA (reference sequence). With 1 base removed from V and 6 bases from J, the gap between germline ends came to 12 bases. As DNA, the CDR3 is TGCAGTGCTAGAGGCGGGGGGCCCGATGGCTACACCTTC. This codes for CSARGGGPDGYTF.

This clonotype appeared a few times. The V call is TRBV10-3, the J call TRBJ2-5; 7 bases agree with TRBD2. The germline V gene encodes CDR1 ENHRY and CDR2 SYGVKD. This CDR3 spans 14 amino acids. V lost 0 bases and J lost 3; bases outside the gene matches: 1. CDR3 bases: TGTGCCATCAGTGAGTCGCGGGGGAAAGAGACCCAGTACTTC. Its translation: CAISESRGKETQYF.

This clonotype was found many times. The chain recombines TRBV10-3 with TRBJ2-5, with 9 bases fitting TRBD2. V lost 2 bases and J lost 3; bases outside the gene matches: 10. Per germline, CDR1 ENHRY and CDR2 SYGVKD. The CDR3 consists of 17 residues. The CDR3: CAISEALSAGGKETQYF. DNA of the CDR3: TGTGCCATCAGTGAGGCCCTATCAGCGGGGGGAAAAGAGACCCAGTACTTC.

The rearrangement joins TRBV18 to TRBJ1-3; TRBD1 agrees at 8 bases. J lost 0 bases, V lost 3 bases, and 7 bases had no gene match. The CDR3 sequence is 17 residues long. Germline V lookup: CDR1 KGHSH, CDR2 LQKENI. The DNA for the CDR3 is TGTGCCAGCTCACCGACCGGGACAGGAAGCTCTGGAAACACCATATATTTT. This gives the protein CASSPTGTGSSGNTIYF.

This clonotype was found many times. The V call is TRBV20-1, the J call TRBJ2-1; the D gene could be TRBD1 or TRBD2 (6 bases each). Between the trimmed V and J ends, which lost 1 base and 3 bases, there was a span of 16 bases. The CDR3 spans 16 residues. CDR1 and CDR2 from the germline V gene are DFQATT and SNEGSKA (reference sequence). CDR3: CSARVSRGPHYNEQFF. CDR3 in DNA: TGCAGTGCTAGAGTCTCACGGGGGCCACACTACAATGAGCAGTTCTTC.

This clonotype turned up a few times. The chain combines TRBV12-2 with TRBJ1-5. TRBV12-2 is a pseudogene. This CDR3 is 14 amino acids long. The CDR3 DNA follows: TGTGCAAGTCGCTTAGTCTCTAGCAATCAGCCCCAGCATTTT. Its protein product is CASRLVSSNQPQHF.

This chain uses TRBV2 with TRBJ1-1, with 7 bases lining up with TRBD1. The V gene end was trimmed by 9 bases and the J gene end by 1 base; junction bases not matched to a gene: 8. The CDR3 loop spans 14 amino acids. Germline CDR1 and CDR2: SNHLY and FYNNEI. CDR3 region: CARRRTGSNTEAFF. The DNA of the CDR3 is TGTGCCAGACGGAGGACAGGATCGAACACTGAAGCTTTCTTT.

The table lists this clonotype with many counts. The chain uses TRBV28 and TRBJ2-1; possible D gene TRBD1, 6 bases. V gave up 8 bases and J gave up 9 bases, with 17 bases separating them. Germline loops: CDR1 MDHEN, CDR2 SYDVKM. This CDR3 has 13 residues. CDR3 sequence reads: CASRLGAGFEQFF. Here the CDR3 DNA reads TGTGCCAGCCGACTGGGGGCAGGGTTTGAGCAGTTCTTC. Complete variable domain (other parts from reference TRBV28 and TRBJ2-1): DVKVTQSSRYLVKRTGEKVFLECVQDMDHENMFWYRQDPGLGLRLIYFSYDVKMKEKGDIPEGYSVSREKKERFSLILESASTNQTSMYLCASRLGAGFEQFFGPGTRLTVL.

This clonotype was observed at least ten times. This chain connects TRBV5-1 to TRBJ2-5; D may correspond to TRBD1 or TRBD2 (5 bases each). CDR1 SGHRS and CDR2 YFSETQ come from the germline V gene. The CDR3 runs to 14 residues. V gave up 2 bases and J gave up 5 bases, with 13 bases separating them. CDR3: CASSFGAPGETQYF. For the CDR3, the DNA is TGCGCCAGCAGCTTCGGGGCGCCGGGGGAGACCCAGTACTTC. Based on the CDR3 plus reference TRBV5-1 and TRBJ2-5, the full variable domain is KAGVTQTPRYLIKTRGQQVTLSCSPISGHRSVSWYQQTPGQGLQFLFEYFSETQRNKGNFPGRFSGRQFSNSRSEMNVSTLELGDSALYLCASSFGAPGETQYFGPGTRLLVL.

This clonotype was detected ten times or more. The CDR3 DNA is TGTGCCAGCAGCCTTAGGGACAGGGGGCGCACAGATACGCAGTATTTT. This translates into CASSLRDRGRTDTQYF. This chain links TRBV7-2 with TRBJ2-3, with 12 bases aligning to TRBD1. CDR1 and CDR2 (germline): SGHTA, FQGNSA. The CDR3 runs to 16 residues. Losses at the gene ends were 5 bases for V and 1 base for J; bases not matched to a gene: 4.

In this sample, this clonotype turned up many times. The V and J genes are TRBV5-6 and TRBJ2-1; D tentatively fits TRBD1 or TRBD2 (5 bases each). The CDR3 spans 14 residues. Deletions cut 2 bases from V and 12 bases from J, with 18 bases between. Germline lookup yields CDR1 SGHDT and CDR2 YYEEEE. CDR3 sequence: CASSFGATSLRQFF. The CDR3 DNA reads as TGTGCCAGCAGCTTCGGGGCCACGAGTCTACGGCAGTTCTTC.

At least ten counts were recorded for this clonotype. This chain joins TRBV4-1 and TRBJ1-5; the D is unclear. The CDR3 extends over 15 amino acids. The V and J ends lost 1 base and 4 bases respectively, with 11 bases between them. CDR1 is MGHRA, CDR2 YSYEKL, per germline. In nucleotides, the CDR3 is TGCGCCAGCAGCCAAGTAGCGGACGAAAATCAGCCCCAGCATTTT. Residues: CASSQVADENQPQHF.

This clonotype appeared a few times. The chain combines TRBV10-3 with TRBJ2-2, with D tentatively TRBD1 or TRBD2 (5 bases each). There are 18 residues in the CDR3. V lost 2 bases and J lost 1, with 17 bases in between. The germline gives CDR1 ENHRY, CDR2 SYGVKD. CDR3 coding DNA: TGTGCCATCAGTGAGAACGTTGGTGGGGGAAGGAACACCGGGGAGCTGTTTTTT. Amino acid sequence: CAISENVGGGRNTGELFF.

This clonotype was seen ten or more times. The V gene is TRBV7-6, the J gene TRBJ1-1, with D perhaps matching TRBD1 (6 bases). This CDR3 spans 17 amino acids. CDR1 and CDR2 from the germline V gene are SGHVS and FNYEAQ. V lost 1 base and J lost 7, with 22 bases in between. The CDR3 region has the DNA TGTGCCAGCAGCTTAGTTAGTGTGGGGGCGGACTCGGATGAAGCTTTCTTT. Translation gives CASSLVSVGADSDEAFF.

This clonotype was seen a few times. The CDR3 here is CASSQEGRGLFF. DNA of the CDR3: TGTGCCAGCAGCCAAGAGGGCAGGGGCCTGTTTTTT. The rearrangement joins TRBV3-1 to TRBJ2-2, with a tentative D call TRBD1 (6 bases). The CDR3 has 12 residues. Trimming removed 0 bases from V and 14 bases from J, with 10 bases in between. Germline loops: CDR1 LGHDT, CDR2 YNNKEL (reference sequence). Based on the CDR3 plus reference TRBV3-1 and TRBJ2-2, the full variable domain is DTAVSQTPKYLVTQMGNDKSIKCEQNLGHDTMYWYKQDSKKFLKIMFSYNNKELIINETVPNRFSPKSPDKAHLNLHINSLELGDSAVYFCASSQEGRGLFFGEGSRLTVL.

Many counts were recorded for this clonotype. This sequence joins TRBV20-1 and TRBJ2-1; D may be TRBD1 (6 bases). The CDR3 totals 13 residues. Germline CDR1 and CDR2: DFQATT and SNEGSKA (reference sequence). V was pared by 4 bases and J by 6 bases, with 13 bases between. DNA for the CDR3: TGCAGTGCTACGACCGACAGGTTCAATGAGCAGTTCTTC. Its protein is CSATTDRFNEQFF.

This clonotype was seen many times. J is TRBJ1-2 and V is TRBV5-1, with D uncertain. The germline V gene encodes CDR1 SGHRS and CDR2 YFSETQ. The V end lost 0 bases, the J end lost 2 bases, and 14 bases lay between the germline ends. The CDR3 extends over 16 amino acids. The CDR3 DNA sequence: TGCGCCAGCAGCTTGGGGGAGAGCGAGGCCAACTATGGCTACACCTTC. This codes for CASSLGESEANYGYTF.

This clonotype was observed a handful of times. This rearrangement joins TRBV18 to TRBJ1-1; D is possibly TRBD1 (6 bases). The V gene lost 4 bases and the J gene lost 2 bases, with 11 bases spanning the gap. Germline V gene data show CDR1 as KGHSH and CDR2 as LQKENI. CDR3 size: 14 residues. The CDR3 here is CASSQQGINTEAFF. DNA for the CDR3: TGTGCCAGCTCACAACAGGGCATTAACACTGAAGCTTTCTTT.

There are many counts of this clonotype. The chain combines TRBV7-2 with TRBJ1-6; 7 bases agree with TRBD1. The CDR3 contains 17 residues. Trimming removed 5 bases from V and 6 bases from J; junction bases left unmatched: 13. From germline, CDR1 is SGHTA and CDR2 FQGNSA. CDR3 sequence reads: CASSLGGGGMGNSPLHF. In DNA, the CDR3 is TGTGCCAGCAGCCTTGGGGGAGGGGGCATGGGTAATTCACCCCTCCACTTT.